This TCR beta chain came from a study of CD8+ T cells in alopecia areata. Study outcomes and limitations: Sequences from scalp samples also cover resident alphabeta T cells of normal skin. Clonality was higher in lesional than normal scalp, especially in alopecia totalis/universalis.

Trimming cost V 4 bases and J 5 bases; bases outside gene matches: 11. CDR1 is SGHRS and CDR2 is YFSETQ in the germline V gene. CDR3 size: 17 residues. Following RNA extraction, reverse transcription yielded cDNA that acted as the sequencing template. The method was immunoSEQ multiplex PCR; TCRdb's version includes in-frame clones alone and lacks a portion of them. This sample has around 290,000 clones, with 58% found just once. The treatment is: oral pan-JAK inhibitor, 5-10 mg twice daily. Note on this clone: Antigen specificity is unknown.

Sample: CD4+ T cells sorted from blood, taken at week 24, from a patient treated with tofacitinib. The receptor was derived from a human donor with alopecia areata. The chain combines TRBV5-1 with TRBJ2-5; the match to TRBD2 covers 13 bases. The CDR3 is CASSPGRTSGGRETQYF. DNA for the CDR3: TGCGCCAGCAGCCCTGGCCGGACTAGCGGGGGTAGGGAGACCCAGTACTTC.